Below are 3 T cell receptor beta chains sequenced from a single sample in a study of regulatory T cells in long-lasting Graves disease. Time point defined: persistent/refractory GD, antithyroid drugs over 5 years with positive TRAb. The TCR library was prepared using RNA isolated from PBMCs. Both iRepertoire HTBI primers and Arm-PCR of CDR3 regions were used to build the TCR beta libraries. TCRdb recomputed calls from the multiplex PCR reads with MiXCR, one row per CDR3 protein. The sample has roughly 700,000 distinct CDR3 sequences; 25% to 35% are singletons. The sequences come from peripheral blood mononuclear cells (PBMCs), collected when the disease was refractory, from a patient treated with antithyroid drugs. The receptor set was obtained from a female donor with Graves disease.

The J gene is TRBJ2-2, the V gene TRBV29-1; no clear D gene. This CDR3 comprises 14 residues. Germline-derived CDR1 and CDR2 are SQVTM and ANQGSEA. Trimming shortened V by 2 bases and J by 5 bases, and 12 bases separated the two germline ends. DNA of the CDR3: TGCAGCGTTGAATCCCCCCCAACGACCGGGGAGCTGTTTTTT. It yields the protein CSVESPPTTGELFF.

The table lists this clonotype with a few counts. The V and J genes are TRBV24-1 and TRBJ2-5; D not certain. V lost 3 bases and J 2 bases, leaving 12 bases between the germline ends. CDR1 is KGHDR and CDR2 is SFDVKD in the germline V gene. The CDR3 runs to 15 residues. The CDR3 region has the DNA TGTGCCACCAGTGATGGGTTAGCAAATCAAGAGACCCAGTACTTC. Amino acids: CATSDGLANQETQYF.

This clonotype was seen many times. V and J are TRBV27 and TRBJ2-7, with no clear D. V was trimmed by 3 bases and J by 2 bases, leaving 8 bases between them. Germline-derived CDR1 and CDR2 are MNHEY and SMNVEV (reference sequence). CDR3 length: 13 residues. The CDR3 nucleotides are TGTGCCAGCAGTTTTAGTGGGGCCTACGAGCAGTACTTC. Protein: CASSFSGAYEQYF.